This TCR beta chain originates from a study of PD-L1 blockade in urothelial cancer. Across the whole study: Patients' prior chemotherapy regimens numbered 0 to 3.

There are a few counts of this clone. Trimming cost V 5 bases and J 1 base, with 14 bases left between them. Looked up from germline, CDR1 is SEHNR and CDR2 is FQNEAQ (reference sequence). CDR3 length: 16 amino acids. Synthetic TCR analog templates were spiked into each PCR. TCRdb's table, derived via immunoSEQ multiplex PCR, lists solely in-frame clones and lacks some. This table has some 53,000 clones, roughly 75% appearing once. Noted time point: pretreatment peripheral blood. Urothelial carcinoma affected the patients, and it was locally advanced or metastatic. Individual patients had between 1 and 8 samples, taken pretreatment and on-treatment.

V is TRBV7-9 and J is TRBJ2-2, with D possibly called TRBD1 or TRBD2 (6 bases each). The TCR was taken from a man aged 65-85 years with urothelial cancer. The material was PBMCs, obtained around atezolizumab (anti-PD-L1) treatment. CDR3 region: CASSLGGTLNTGELFF. The DNA for the CDR3 is TGTGCCAGCAGCCTAGGGGGGACATTGAACACCGGGGAGCTGTTTTTT.